The T cell receptor (beta chain) under discussion was sequenced for a study of blood T cell repertoires in COVID-19. Study-level information: Acute and convalescent COVID-19 specimens originated in the United States, Italy and Spain. T cells, B-cell-depleted T cells, or PBMCs provided the cDNA or gDNA that served as material.

Germline trimming cut 6 bases from V and 6 bases from J; bases unmatched to any gene: 7. Per the germline V gene, CDR1 is LNHDA and CDR2 is SQIVND (reference sequence). The length of the CDR3 is 14 residues. Per the original methods: Cell counts per sample came from amplifying reference gene primers. The repertoire was sequenced with immunoSEQ multiplex PCR; TCRdb's copy has only in-frame clones and lacks some. D and trimming come from the DNA, and the V and J calls and clone size come from that table. Of over 120,000 clones in the sample, roughly 84% were seen once. The specimen sequenced was peripheral blood. This rearrangement joins TRBV19 to TRBJ1-2; 10 nucleotides line up with TRBD1. The clonotype was recovered from a human donor in a cohort sampled during active COVID-19. CDR3 nucleotides: TGTGCCAGTAGCCGGGACAGGGGTGTGGATGGCTACACCTTC. Translating gives CASSRDRGVDGYTF.